The 20 T cell receptor beta chains below all came from one sample that was sequenced in a study of CD8 T cells in Susac syndrome. Random hexamers primed reverse transcription of about 0.45 to 1 ug RNA. A single record per CDR3 protein comes from TCRdb applying MiXCR to the immunoSEQ multiplex PCR reads. The sample lists tens of thousands of distinct CDR3 sequences; roughly 93% were seen once. Sequences were obtained from CD8+ T cells from PBMCs. These receptors were taken from a human donor in good health.

This chain joins TRBV29-1 and TRBJ2-1, with D uncertain. Trimming cost V 7 bases and J 9 bases, with 10 bases left between them. Germline V lookup: CDR1 SQVTM, CDR2 ANQGSEA. This CDR3 region has 10 residues. CDR3 residues: CSAGSGEQFF. The DNA of the CDR3 is TGCAGCGCCGGGTCGGGTGAGCAGTTCTTC.

The rearrangement uses TRBV4-1 and TRBJ1-1; 8 bases are shared with TRBD1. The CDR3 is 17 residues long. Losses at the gene ends were 1 base for V and 2 bases for J; bases not matched to a gene: 9. The germline CDR1 and CDR2 sequences are MGHRA and YSYEKL. This CDR3 reads CASSQGRGLRQNTEAFF. CDR3 bases: TGCGCCAGCAGCCAAGGCAGGGGGCTTCGGCAAAACACTGAAGCTTTCTTT.

The CDR3 DNA follows: TGCGCCAGCAGCTTCGGACAGGGGGTTTGGAATGAGCAGTTCTTC. Translation: CASSFGQGVWNEQFF. The chain couples TRBV5-1 to TRBJ2-1; 10 bases are shared with TRBD1. The CDR3 loop spans 15 amino acids. V trimming: 2 bases; J trimming: 7 bases; junction bases outside the gene matches: 6. Germline assignment: CDR1 SGHRS and CDR2 YFSETQ.

The J gene is TRBJ2-1, the V gene TRBV27; no clear D gene. CDR1 is MNHEY and CDR2 is SMNVEV in the germline V gene (reference sequence). The V and J ends lost 6 bases and 8 bases respectively, with 11 bases between them. The CDR3 has 12 amino acids. The chain's CDR3 is CASSLRRDEQFF. In nucleotides, the CDR3 is TGTGCCAGCAGCCTCCGAAGGGATGAGCAGTTCTTC.

V usage is TRBV20-1 and J usage is TRBJ2-4, with D uncertain. V lost 5 bases, J lost 16 bases, and 21 bases lay in between. This CDR3 is 12 amino acids long. Germline CDR1 and CDR2: DFQATT and SNEGSKA (reference sequence). The DNA for the CDR3 is TGCAGTGCTTCTCGCCTTGGCGTTCAATCTTACTTC. Its protein product is CSASRLGVQSYF.

The chain combines TRBV7-6 with TRBJ2-3, with TRBD2 matching over 10 bases. J lost 1 base, V lost 5 bases, and 6 bases had no gene match. The CDR3 sequence is 16 residues long. Germline lookup yields CDR1 SGHVS and CDR2 FNYEAQ. CDR3: CASSTGLAEGTDTQYF. CDR3 nucleotide sequence: TGTGCCAGCAGCACCGGACTAGCGGAGGGCACAGATACGCAGTATTTT.

The J gene is TRBJ2-1, the V gene TRBV19; no firm D call. This CDR3 is built from 13 residues. Germline loops: CDR1 LNHDA, CDR2 SQIVND (reference sequence). Trimming took 5 bases from V and 2 from J, leaving 7 bases between them. The DNA of the CDR3 is TGTGCCAGTAGTGTAGCCCCCTACAATGAGCAGTTCTTC. Its protein product is CASSVAPYNEQFF.

The genes are TRBV5-1 and TRBJ2-3; D is perhaps TRBD1 or TRBD2 (5 bases each). Germline lookup yields CDR1 SGHRS and CDR2 YFSETQ. The CDR3 length is 15 residues. V shed 6 bases and J shed 8 bases, with 22 bases lying between them. CDR3 amino acids: CASNPKEGLLSTQYF. DNA for the CDR3: TGCGCCAGCAACCCTAAAGAGGGGCTACTCAGTACGCAGTATTTT.

The chain is built from TRBV20-1 and TRBJ1-1, with D possibly matching TRBD1 (5 bases). This CDR3 has 12 residues. Germline V gene lookup returns CDR1 DFQATT and CDR2 SNEGSKA (reference sequence). V lost 3 bases to trimming and J lost 11 bases, with 16 bases between them. This CDR3 is CSARGDSTTAFF. CDR3 DNA: TGCAGTGCTAGGGGGGATAGCACGACGGCTTTCTTT.

This chain uses TRBV30 with TRBJ2-7, with 9 bases matching TRBD1. The CDR3 spans 14 residues. Germline-derived CDR1 and CDR2 are GTSNPN and SVGIG (reference sequence). V lost 0 bases, J lost 5 bases, and 5 bases stayed unmatched. CDR3 sequence reads: CAWSVGTGSNEQYV. The CDR3 nucleotides read TGTGCCTGGAGTGTTGGGACAGGGAGTAACGAGCAGTACGTC.

The chain recombines TRBV7-8 with TRBJ2-4; D is uncertain. V shed 0 bases and J shed 6 bases, with 12 bases lying between them. Germline V gene lookup returns CDR1 SGHVS and CDR2 FQNEAQ. The CDR3 spans 15 residues. The CDR3 loop is CASSLAVRSVNIQYF. The CDR3 nucleotides are TGTGCCAGCAGCTTAGCGGTTCGGTCGGTAAACATTCAGTACTTC.

In this sample, this clonotype turned up once. V gene TRBV9 combines with J gene TRBJ2-1; 9 nucleotides agree with TRBD2. The CDR3 runs 16 residues. Germline V gives CDR1 SGDLS, CDR2 YYNGEE. Trimming removed 4 bases from V and 6 bases from J; junction bases left unmatched: 11. The CDR3 DNA follows: TGTGCCAGCAGCCCCCCGGACGGGACTAGCTTCAATGAGCAGTTCTTC. Translation: CASSPPDGTSFNEQFF.

V and J are TRBV7-9 and TRBJ2-3; TRBD2 matches 9 bases. V shed 7 bases and J 6 bases; nucleotides not matched to a gene: 2. CDR3 length: 12 residues. Germline CDR1 and CDR2: SEHNR and FQNEAQ (reference sequence). The CDR3 region has the DNA TGTGCCAGCAAAGCGGGGGGTGATACGCAGTATTTT. Its protein is CASKAGGDTQYF.

The genes are TRBV27 and TRBJ2-4; TRBD1 matches at 7 bases. CDR3 length equals 13 residues. After removal of 2 bases from V and 13 bases from J, the junction contained 8 bases not matched to a gene. Germline V gene lookup returns CDR1 MNHEY and CDR2 SMNVEV (reference sequence). The DNA for the CDR3 is TGTGCCAGCAGTTTAGATCAGTCGGGACAGCAGTACTTC. The encoded protein is CASSLDQSGQQYF.

This clonotype has only one observation. V usage is TRBV29-1 and J usage is TRBJ2-2; a possible D gene is TRBD1 (6 bases). The germline gives CDR1 SQVTM, CDR2 ANQGSEA. The CDR3 has 15 residues. V dropped 6 bases and J dropped 3 bases, with 17 bases sitting between them. This CDR3 is CSVGTRRSDTGELFF. The CDR3 region has the DNA TGCAGCGTCGGGACACGGAGGAGTGACACCGGGGAGCTGTTTTTT.

The J gene is TRBJ1-2, the V gene TRBV9, with D tentatively TRBD1 (5 bases). The V and J ends lost 0 bases and 6 bases respectively, with 12 bases between them. Per germline, CDR1 SGDLS and CDR2 YYNGEE. The CDR3 totals 14 residues. The CDR3 loop is CASSVASGRDGYTF. For the CDR3, the DNA is TGTGCCAGCAGCGTAGCTTCAGGGAGGGATGGCTACACCTTC.

The J gene is TRBJ2-1, the V gene TRBV29-1; D ambiguous. V dropped 3 bases and J dropped 0 bases, with 12 bases sitting between them. Germline V gene data show CDR1 as SQVTM and CDR2 as ANQGSEA. This CDR3 spans 15 amino acids. The CDR3 region is CSVDGGLDSYNEQFF. The CDR3 DNA is TGCAGCGTTGATGGTGGTCTGGACTCCTACAATGAGCAGTTCTTC.

This clonotype was found once. This chain joins TRBV19 and TRBJ2-1; tentative D call: TRBD2 (5 bases). Trimming cost V 4 bases and J 8 bases, with 12 bases left between them. The V gene's germline CDR1 is LNHDA and CDR2 SQIVND (reference sequence). The length of the CDR3 is 13 residues. In DNA form, the CDR3 reads TGTGCCAGTAGTAGGGTTAGCGTGGATGAGCAGTTCTTC. It translates to CASSRVSVDEQFF. The complete variable domain, with remaining parts taken from reference TRBV19 and TRBJ2-1, reads DGGITQSPKYLFRKEGQNVTLSCEQNLNHDAMYWYRQDPGQGLRLIYYSQIVNDFQKGDIAEGYSVSREKKESFPLTVTSAQKNPTAFYLCASSRVSVDEQFFGPGTRLTVL.

The V call is TRBV21-1, the J call TRBJ1-2; TRBD1, the table's D call, lacks a check against the DNA. TRBV21-1 is designated a pseudogene. The CDR3 runs to 14 residues. CDR3 in DNA: TGTGCCAGCAGCAAAGGCAGGGGTGGGAATGGCTACACCTTC. Translation: CASSKGRGGNGYTF.

The chain carries TRBV6-5 and TRBJ2-5; possible D gene TRBD1, 6 bases. CDR3 size: 13 residues. Germline values: CDR1 MNHEY, CDR2 SVGAGI. Trimming took off 8 bases at V and 8 bases at J, with 18 bases between the two ends. The CDR3 reads CASSGTPQGTQYF. In nucleotides, the CDR3 is TGTGCCAGCTCCGGGACACCCCAAGGCACCCAGTACTTC.